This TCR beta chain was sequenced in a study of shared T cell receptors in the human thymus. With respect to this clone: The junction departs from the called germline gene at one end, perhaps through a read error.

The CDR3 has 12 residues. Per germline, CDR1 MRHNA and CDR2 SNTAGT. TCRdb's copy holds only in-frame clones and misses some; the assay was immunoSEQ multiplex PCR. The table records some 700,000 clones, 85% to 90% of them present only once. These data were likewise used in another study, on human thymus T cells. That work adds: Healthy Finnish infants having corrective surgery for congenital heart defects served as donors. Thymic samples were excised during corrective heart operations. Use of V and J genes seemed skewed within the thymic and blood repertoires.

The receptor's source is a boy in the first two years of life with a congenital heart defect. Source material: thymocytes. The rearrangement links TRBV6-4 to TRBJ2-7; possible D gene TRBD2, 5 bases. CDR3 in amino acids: CASSDQFPRGHF. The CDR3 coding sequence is TGTGCCAGCAGTGACCAGTTCCCACGGGGTCACTTC.